This TCR beta chain was profiled in a study of cytomegalovirus exposure and HLA in healthy donors. Comment on this clone: No antigen is known for it.

Findings and caveats of the study: TCR beta chains numbering some 160 were designated cytomegalovirus-associated. A further, later analysis showed that HLA-associated TCR beta chains (compared with equally common others) were more clonally expanded. A few CMV-associated chains proved CMV antigen-specific in vitro. Presence/absence analyses rested on an assumption that sequencing depth was roughly uniform across donors.

The PCR had 60 Vbeta and 13 Jbeta primers. Profiled with immunoSEQ multiplex PCR; TCRdb holds only in-frame clones, not every one. The data show fewer than 130,000 clones, around 86% seen once. Sequencing input: PBMCs. This clonotype was sampled from a man aged 35 to 55 in good health and CMV-seronegative.

CDR3 coding DNA: TGCGCCAGCGGGACTAGCGGGGCCGGGAAGACCCAGTACTTC. Translation: CASGTSGAGKTQYF. This sequence joins TRBV10-2 and TRBJ2-5; 13 bases map to TRBD2. The CDR3 spans 14 residues. V trimming: 8 bases; J trimming: 6 bases; junction bases outside the gene matches: 6. CDR1 and CDR2 (germline): WSHSY, SAAADI.